The T cell receptor beta chain described here comes from a study of technical replicates of blood from four donors (dated by TCRdb to 2016 to 2017). With respect to this clone: Its antigen target is currently unknown. It has no much larger one-base neighbor in the sample; base qualities were not kept.

V gives up 5 bases and J gives up 5 bases, and the segment between their germline ends measures 13 bases. In the germline V gene (reference sequence), CDR1 corresponds to SEHNR and CDR2 to FQNEAQ. The CDR3 spans 14 residues, from the cysteine through the phenylalanine. The entry retains the CDR3 DNA only, 42 bases that are in frame from base 1. Receptor amplification or capture employed the immunoSEQ multiplex PCR assay. TCRdb holds this immuneACCESS table with in-frame rearrangements only. Some clones are missing; in checked studies, unresolved V genes explain under half, and the rest has no known cause. Within this sample are over 90,000 clones, with 95% of them counted one time only. The ten largest make up roughly 0.2% of the sample.

The receptor was derived from a human donor in good health. Sequenced: T cells isolated from PBMCs. This chain joins TRBV7-9 to TRBJ2-1, and the D gene may be TRBD1, 6 bases matching. The DNA sequence is TGTGCCAGCAGCGTGGACAGAAAGAACAATGAGCAGTTCTTC. The resulting protein is CASSVDRKNNEQFF.